The 24 T cell receptor beta chains below come from one sample, sequenced in a study of blood T cell repertoires in COVID-19. Generated by immunoSEQ multiplex PCR, the TCRdb table keeps only in-frame clones and is missing some. The sample comprises more than 110,000 clones, just over 85% of which are singletons, and less than 5.5% rests with the top ten. Sample: PBMCs or T cells enriched from blood (not recorded which). These receptors originate from a man in his fifties who had recovered from COVID-19.

As concerns this clone: Other DNA sequences in this specimen translate into the identical CDR3. The chain recombines TRBV5-1 with TRBJ1-1; tentative D call: TRBD1 (6 bases). Germline V lookup: CDR1 SGHRS, CDR2 YFSETQ. The V and J ends lost 3 bases and 0 bases respectively, with 9 bases between them. This CDR3 comprises 14 residues. The CDR3 region is CASSSQGLNTEAFF. The CDR3 DNA sequence: TGCGCCAGCAGCTCTCAGGGGTTGAACACTGAAGCTTTCTTT.

This chain links TRBV28 with TRBJ1-6; perhaps TRBD1 as D (5 bases). The CDR3 is 14 residues long. Trimming shortened V by 6 bases and J by 9 bases, and 15 bases separated the two germline ends. In germline, CDR1 is MDHEN, CDR2 SYDVKM. The CDR3 loop reads CASRGLGNVSPLHF. The CDR3 nucleotides read TGTGCCAGCAGGGGGCTAGGGAACGTTTCACCCCTCCACTTT.

This clone was seen more than once but under ten times. The chain carries TRBV6-2 or TRBV6-3 and TRBJ2-1, with D hard to call. V lost 5 bases and J 4 bases, leaving 9 bases between the germline ends. Germline-derived CDR1 and CDR2 are MNHEY and SVGEGT. This CDR3 spans 13 amino acids. This CDR3 reads CASSRRLYNEQFF. The DNA of the CDR3 is TGTGCCAGCAGTCGTCGACTTTACAATGAGCAGTTCTTC.

This rearrangement joins TRBV7-9 to TRBJ2-7; D perhaps matches TRBD1 (5 bases). Per the germline V gene, CDR1 is SEHNR and CDR2 is FQNEAQ (reference sequence). CDR3 length equals 14 residues. V lost 3 bases, J lost 1 base, and 10 bases lay in between. The CDR3 loop is CASSFSQGSYEQYV. The CDR3 bases are TGTGCCAGCAGCTTCTCCCAGGGTTCCTACGAGCAGTACGTC.

The J gene is TRBJ2-3, the V gene TRBV11-2; D gene unclear. V lost 0 bases and J lost 4, with 5 bases in between. The CDR3 contains 13 residues. Germline assignment: CDR1 SGHAT and CDR2 FQNNGV. CDR3 sequence: CASSLDRADTQYF. DNA for the CDR3: TGTGCCAGCAGCTTAGATCGCGCAGATACGCAGTATTTT. The variable domain in full, completed from reference TRBV11-2 and TRBJ2-3, reads EAGVAQSPRYKIIEKRQSVAFWCNPISGHATLYWYQQILGQGPKLLIQFQNNGVVDDSQLPKDRFSAERLKGVDSTLKIQPAKLEDSAVYLCASSLDRADTQYFGPGTRLTVL.

Comments on this clone: Other DNA sequences of this sample code for an identical CDR3. This chain links TRBV6-2 or TRBV6-3 with TRBJ1-1, with no clear D. Trimming stripped 2 bases from V and 2 bases from J, with 6 bases between. The CDR3 extends over 13 amino acids. Germline lookup yields CDR1 MNHEY and CDR2 SVGEGT. The CDR3 is CASSYEGNTEAFF. CDR3 DNA: TGTGCCAGCAGTTACGAGGGTAACACTGAAGCTTTCTTT.

The gene calls are TRBV5-5 and TRBJ1-1, with D hard to call. Germline loops: CDR1 SGHKS, CDR2 YYEKEE (reference sequence). Trimming shortened V by 0 bases and J by 1 base, and 7 bases separated the two germline ends. The CDR3 contains 14 residues. The CDR3, as DNA: TGTGCCAGCAGCTTGGGGGCAGCGAACACTGAAGCTTTCTTT. This sequence encodes CASSLGAANTEAFF.

This chain joins TRBV2 and TRBJ2-1; maybe TRBD1 (5 bases). Germline CDR1 SNHLY, CDR2 FYNNEI. The ends were cut back, 7 bases at V and 3 bases at J, with 13 bases in the middle. CDR3 length equals 14 residues. The CDR3 protein is CASTFDSIYNEQFF. CDR3 in DNA: TGTGCCAGCACCTTCGACAGTATCTACAATGAGCAGTTCTTC.

The chain employs TRBV2 and TRBJ2-1; 8 bases line up with TRBD1. Unmatched junction bases numbered 4, after V lost 5 bases and J lost 7 bases. This CDR3 is built from 13 residues. Germline CDR1 SNHLY, CDR2 FYNNEI. The CDR3 DNA is TGTGCCAGCAGTCGGACAGGGTGGAATGAGCAGTTCTTC. The encoded protein is CASSRTGWNEQFF. Looking up the rest from reference TRBV2 and TRBJ2-1 gives the full variable domain: EPEVTQTPSHQVTQMGQEVILRCVPISNHLYFYWYRQILGQKVEFLVSFYNNEISEKSEIFDDQFSVERPDGSNFTLKIRSTKLEDSAMYFCASSRTGWNEQFFGPGTRLTVL.

The chain joins TRBV5-5 to TRBJ1-1; D unresolved. Trimming took off 0 bases at V and 0 bases at J, with 9 bases between the two ends. The CDR3 runs to 15 residues. Germline V gene sequence: CDR1 SGHKS, CDR2 YYEKEE (reference sequence). The DNA of the CDR3 is TGTGCCAGCAGCTTGGGCGGCAAACTGAACACTGAAGCTTTCTTT. It translates to CASSLGGKLNTEAFF.

The chain has TRBV9 and TRBJ2-5, with D possibly matching TRBD2 (5 bases). Germline lookup yields CDR1 SGDLS and CDR2 YYNGEE. This CDR3 spans 14 amino acids. V lost 2 bases to trimming and J lost 0 bases, with 8 bases between them. The CDR3 DNA follows: TGTGCCAGCAGCGTTGGGAGTTACCAAGAGACCCAGTACTTC. Its translation is CASSVGSYQETQYF.

The chain is built from TRBV12-3 or TRBV12-4 and TRBJ1-3; maybe TRBD1 (6 bases). The CDR3 has 13 residues. V was trimmed by 6 bases and J by 8 bases, leaving 14 bases between them. CDR3 bases: TGTGCCAGCAGACGGACAGTCGCGCACACCATATATTTT. Its protein product is CASRRTVAHTIYF.

The chain has TRBV6-2 or TRBV6-3 and TRBJ2-7, with 8 bases identical to TRBD2. The CDR3 is made up of 19 amino acids. The trim removed 2 bases at V and 3 bases at J, leaving 18 bases unmatched. Per the germline V gene, CDR1 is MNHEY and CDR2 is SVGEGT. The CDR3 loop reads CASSYRWGDRTSPSYEQYF. The CDR3 DNA reads as TGTGCCAGCAGTTACCGATGGGGGGATCGGACTAGCCCAAGCTACGAGCAGTACTTC.

This CDR3 reads CASSLGQNTEAFF. DNA for the CDR3: TGTGCCAGCAGCTTAGGACAGAACACTGAAGCTTTCTTT. The genes are TRBV7-8 and TRBJ1-1; D is unclear. Per the germline V gene, CDR1 is SGHVS and CDR2 is FQNEAQ. The CDR3 runs to 13 residues. V was pared by 1 base and J by 1 base, with 4 bases between.

This chain connects TRBV7-3 to TRBJ1-1; perhaps TRBD1 as D (5 bases). Germline loops: CDR1 SGHTA, CDR2 FQGTGA. V was cut by 5 bases and J by 2 bases, with 12 bases left in between. The CDR3 covers 14 residues. In nucleotides, the CDR3 is TGTGCCAGCAGCCGCGGACAAGGCAACACTGAAGCTTTCTTT. This codes for CASSRGQGNTEAFF.

The chain links TRBV5-1 to TRBJ1-5; D might be TRBD1 (5 bases). The CDR3 totals 17 residues. Trimming stripped 3 bases from V and 2 bases from J, with 18 bases between. Per germline, CDR1 SGHRS and CDR2 YFSETQ. The DNA for the CDR3 is TGCGCCAGCAGCTCCGGCGTGGTTGGGGGGGGCAATCAGCCCCAGCATTTT. Translating it yields CASSSGVVGGGNQPQHF.

This clone was seen a single time. V gene TRBV6-5 combines with J gene TRBJ1-1; D not resolved. The V gene lost 6 bases and the J gene lost 7 bases, with 18 bases spanning the gap. CDR1 MNHEY and CDR2 SVGAGI come from the germline V gene. The CDR3 runs to 14 residues. CDR3 nucleotides: TGTGCCAGCAGGCCCTTGGAGGGAATGGATGAAGCTTTCTTT. Translated, it gives CASRPLEGMDEAFF.

The rearrangement links TRBV28 to TRBJ1-1; D unresolved. The CDR3 loop spans 13 amino acids. In germline, CDR1 is MDHEN, CDR2 SYDVKM. The germline V and J ends were trimmed by 2 bases and 3 bases, with 7 bases remaining between them. The CDR3: CASSLTGDTEAFF. As DNA, the CDR3 is TGTGCCAGCAGTTTAACCGGAGACACTGAAGCTTTCTTT.

This chain links TRBV4-3 with TRBJ1-1; D is perhaps TRBD1 (5 bases). Germline loops: CDR1 LGHNA, CDR2 YSLEER. The CDR3 has 15 residues. The ends were cut back, 0 bases at V and 11 bases at J, with 19 bases in the middle. The CDR3 DNA follows: TGCGCCAGCAGCCAAGATCTTGGCAGGGCCGGAACGGCTTTCTTT. Translation gives CASSQDLGRAGTAFF.

The chain joins TRBV29-1 to TRBJ1-1, with D tentatively TRBD1 (5 bases). The CDR3 has 13 residues. Germline V gives CDR1 SQVTM, CDR2 ANQGSEA. V was shortened by 3 bases and J by 0 bases, with 8 bases between the two germline ends. As DNA, the CDR3 is TGCAGCGTTGAGACAGCTATGAACACTGAAGCTTTCTTT. It codes for CSVETAMNTEAFF.

The CDR3 spells CASKSPGGPYTGELFF. The CDR3 coding sequence is TGTGCCAGCAAAAGCCCGGGAGGGCCATACACCGGGGAGCTGTTTTTT. V and J are TRBV27 and TRBJ2-2, with TRBD2 identical over 8 bases. Per germline, CDR1 MNHEY and CDR2 SMNVEV (reference sequence). The CDR3 has 16 residues. V gave up 7 bases and J gave up 3 bases; unmatched junction bases: 10.

The chain links TRBV3-1 (or the pseudogene TRBV3-2) to TRBJ1-3; unclear D gene. V was cut by 4 bases and J by 2 bases, with 9 bases left in between. CDR1 LGHDT and CDR2 YNNKEL come from the germline V gene (reference sequence). The CDR3 is 14 amino acids. CDR3 in amino acids: CASSPGMAGNTIYF. The DNA of the CDR3 is TGTGCCAGCAGCCCCGGGATGGCTGGAAACACCATATATTTT.

The rearrangement joins TRBV19 to TRBJ1-2; D gene unclear. CDR1 LNHDA and CDR2 SQIVND come from the germline V gene (reference sequence). This CDR3 spans 12 amino acids. V lost 5 bases and J 3 bases, leaving 7 bases between the germline ends. CDR3 in amino acids: CASSAEYYGYTF. The CDR3 DNA reads as TGTGCCAGTAGTGCGGAATACTATGGCTACACCTTC.

This clone has just a few counts. The chain carries TRBV7-9 and TRBJ1-1, with D unclear. Germline V gene sequence: CDR1 SEHNR, CDR2 FQNEAQ (reference sequence). Trimming took off 7 bases at V and 1 base at J, with 7 bases between the two ends. CDR3 length: 12 residues. The CDR3 DNA reads TGTGCCAGCACCCGAGGGAACACTGAAGCTTTCTTT. Translating it yields CASTRGNTEAFF.